The next 32 T cell receptor beta chains were all read from a single sample in a study of breast tumors, draining lymph nodes, adjacent tissues (TCRdb year 2016). The lymph node samples were taken from the axillary draining lymph nodes of breast cancer patients. Libraries were built with multiplex PCR. The sample was run on an Illumina HiSeq 2000. TCRdb trimmed the raw reads at Q25, called clones with MiXCR and kept productive beta chains. Identical CDR3 protein sequences are pooled into one entry, listed with their most common genes and DNA. In this sample the table shows over 70,000 distinct CDR3 sequences, approximately 30% of which occur a single time. The ten largest make up more than 8% of the sample. Source material: axillary lymph node tissue. These TCRs come from a female donor with breast cancer. Some clones in this sample may be carry-over from other donors' samples.

This clonotype was picked up many times. The V and J genes are TRBV18 and TRBJ2-7, with D perhaps TRBD1 or TRBD2 (5 bases each). CDR3 size: 12 residues. Trimming left V 6 bases short and J 4 bases short, with 10 bases between. Germline loops: CDR1 KGHSH, CDR2 LQKENI. The CDR3 sequence is CASSGDEYEQYF. The CDR3 coding sequence is TGTGCCAGCTCTGGGGACGAGTACGAGCAGTACTTC.

The chain combines TRBV24-1 with TRBJ2-3; 9 nucleotides align to TRBD1. The V and J ends lost 7 bases and 5 bases, in that order; junction bases with no gene match: 6. Germline V gene sequence: CDR1 KGHDR, CDR2 SFDVKD. There are 14 residues in the CDR3. CDR3 sequence reads: CATSKTGGGDTQYF. CDR3 bases: TGTGCCACCAGCAAAACAGGGGGCGGAGATACGCAGTATTTT.

This clonotype showed up many times. The chain joins TRBV7-2 to TRBJ2-3, with 16 bases lining up with TRBD2. CDR1 and CDR2 from the germline V gene are SGHTA and FQGNSA. V shed 5 bases and J 5 bases; nucleotides not matched to a gene: 7. The CDR3 runs to 17 residues. The CDR3 loop reads CASSTGTSGRVLDTQYF. The CDR3 nucleotides read TGTGCCAGCAGCACCGGGACTAGCGGGAGGGTGCTAGATACGCAGTATTTT.

Worth noting for this clonotype: The conserved phenylalanine or tryptophan is not found at the CDR3 terminus, so this likely reflects a read error. CDR3 sequence: CASRAQGRITEAFC. Written as DNA, the CDR3 is TGTGCCAGTAGGGCCCAGGGCCGGATCACTGAAGCTTTCTGT. V usage is TRBV19 and J usage is TRBJ1-1; D may be TRBD1 (5 bases). Trimming took off 6 bases at V and 4 bases at J, with 15 bases between the two ends. CDR1 is LNHDA and CDR2 is SQIVND in the germline V gene (reference sequence). CDR3 length equals 14 residues.

This clonotype was counted many times. The chain carries TRBV30 and TRBJ2-3, with 9 bases matching TRBD2. V dropped 4 bases and J dropped 6; count of bases not matched to a gene: 2. CDR1 GTSNPN and CDR2 SVGIG come from the germline V gene (reference sequence). This CDR3 is built from 12 residues. This CDR3 is CAWTSGTDTQYF. In DNA, the CDR3 is TGTGCCTGGACTAGCGGGACGGATACGCAGTATTTT.

In this sample, this clonotype turned up a few times. A much bigger clone sits one base away, suggesting this may be a read error. The chain carries TRBV20-1 and TRBJ2-1, with TRBD2 matching over 9 bases. CDR3 size: 14 residues. Germline values: CDR1 DFQATT, CDR2 SNEGSKA (reference sequence). The CDR3 reads CSAGRLAAYTEQFF. The CDR3 coding sequence is TGCAGTGCTGGCAGACTAGCGGCCTACACTGAGCAGTTCTTC.

Comments on this clonotype: In this CDR3 the conserved last residue, phenylalanine or tryptophan, is missing, so a read error is likely. The DNA of the CDR3 is TGTGCCAGCAGTCCGACTGGGAGCCGAGAGACCCAGTACTCC. Amino acid sequence: CASSPTGSRETQYS. This sequence joins TRBV12-3 or TRBV12-4 and TRBJ2-5; D perhaps matches TRBD2 (5 bases). The ends were cut back, 5 bases at V and 4 bases at J, with 14 bases in the middle. The CDR3 is 14 amino acids.

This chain connects TRBV7-9 to TRBJ2-7; 12 nucleotides line up with TRBD2. CDR1 SEHNR and CDR2 FQNEAQ come from the germline V gene (reference sequence). Unmatched junction bases numbered 2, after V lost 5 bases and J lost 9 bases. The CDR3 loop spans 12 amino acids. The chain's CDR3 is CASSPLAGGQYF. As DNA, the CDR3 is TGTGCCAGCAGCCCACTAGCGGGAGGGCAGTACTTC.

This clonotype was counted at least ten times. The chain links TRBV11-2 to TRBJ2-2; D not certain. This CDR3 has 13 residues. Germline V gene lookup returns CDR1 SGHAT and CDR2 FQNNGV. V lost 1 base to trimming and J lost 4 bases, with 4 bases between them. The DNA of the CDR3 is TGTGCCAGCAGCTTAGTTCCCACCGGGGAGCTGTTTTTT. Translation gives CASSLVPTGELFF. Together with reference TRBV11-2 and TRBJ2-2, the CDR3 gives the full variable domain: EAGVAQSPRYKIIEKRQSVAFWCNPISGHATLYWYQQILGQGPKLLIQFQNNGVVDDSQLPKDRFSAERLKGVDSTLKIQPAKLEDSAVYLCASSLVPTGELFFGEGSRLTVL.

This clonotype was seen repeatedly, ten times or more. The chain employs TRBV6-5 and TRBJ2-2; a weak D match, TRBD2 (5 bases). Trimming removed 3 bases from V and 0 bases from J, with 11 bases in between. CDR3 length: 16 residues. Germline V lookup: CDR1 MNHEY, CDR2 SVGAGI. CDR3 protein: CASSYGEQTNTGELFF. DNA of the CDR3: TGTGCCAGCAGTTATGGGGAGCAAACGAACACCGGGGAGCTGTTTTTT.

For this clonotype: Without the conserved terminal phenylalanine or tryptophan, this CDR3 likely stems from a read error. For the CDR3, the DNA is TGCGCCAGCAGGGAACCAGGGGAGAGGTACAATGAACAGTTCCTC. Its protein product is CASREPGERYNEQFL. The chain couples TRBV6-6 to TRBJ2-1; D possibly corresponds to TRBD1 (6 bases). Germline V gene data show CDR1 as MNHNY and CDR2 as SVGAGI (reference sequence). The CDR3 is 15 amino acids.

Remarks on this clonotype: One base away lies a much larger clone, so this may be a sequencing read error. The chain carries TRBV9 and TRBJ2-3; D ambiguous. The ends were cut back, 7 bases at V and 6 bases at J, with 15 bases in the middle. Germline V lookup: CDR1 SGDLS, CDR2 YYNGEE. The CDR3 covers 13 residues. In nucleotides, the CDR3 is TGTGCCAGCGGCTCCTTTGGCGAGGATACGCAGTATTTT. Protein sequence: CASGSFGEDTQYF.

This clonotype was recorded many times. A much larger clone is a single base away; this may be a read error. The chain carries TRBV20-1 and TRBJ2-7, with 12 positions matching TRBD1. V lost 6 bases to trimming and J lost 0 bases; unmatched junction nucleotides: 9. Germline CDR1 reads DFQATT; CDR2 reads SNEGSKA (reference sequence). The CDR3 loop spans 16 amino acids. The CDR3 coding sequence is TGCAGTGCCCGGGACAGGGGGCGTGGGACCTCCTACGAGCAGTACTTC. Its protein product is CSARDRGRGTSYEQYF.

This clonotype was recorded at least ten times. A much larger clone sits a single nucleotide away, making a read error possible. The chain links TRBV20-1 to TRBJ2-2, with D possibly TRBD2 on 6 matching bases. The germline CDR1 and CDR2 sequences are DFQATT and SNEGSKA (reference sequence). The CDR3 spans 14 residues. Written as DNA, the CDR3 is TGCAGTGCTAGTCTTAGCGGCCGGACCGGGGAGCTGCTTTTT. Its translation: CSASLSGRTGELLF.

The V call is TRBV4-1, the J call TRBJ1-2, with D possibly TRBD1 on 6 matching bases. With 4 bases removed from V and 6 bases from J, the gap between germline ends came to 15 bases. Germline V gene lookup returns CDR1 MGHRA and CDR2 YSYEKL. The length of the CDR3 is 14 residues. The CDR3 here is CASSRQQGSNGYTF. The CDR3 DNA reads as TGCGCCAGCAGCCGCCAACAGGGCTCAAATGGCTACACCTTC.

As for this clonotype: A much larger clone lies a single base off, so this may be a read error. This chain connects TRBV27 to TRBJ2-7, with D possibly matching TRBD2 (5 bases). Germline V gene lookup returns CDR1 MNHEY and CDR2 SMNVEV (reference sequence). V dropped 8 bases and J dropped 1 base, with 27 bases sitting between them. The CDR3 spans 18 residues. CDR3 sequence reads: CASGSGRVGSGNSYEQYF. Written as DNA, the CDR3 is TGTGCCAGCGGTTCCGGCCGTGTTGGGAGCGGAAATTCCTACGAGCAGTACTTC.

The chain combines TRBV11-2 with TRBJ2-3; possibly TRBD2 for D (7 bases). The germline gives CDR1 SGHAT, CDR2 FQNNGV. The ends were cut back, 5 bases at V and 11 bases at J, with 17 bases in the middle. The CDR3 loop spans 13 amino acids. Written as DNA, the CDR3 is TGTGCCAGCAGCCCCTTAAGCGGGACACAGCAGTATTTT. Translated, it gives CASSPLSGTQQYF.

The rearrangement joins TRBV15 to TRBJ1-6; no reliable D call. The CDR3 runs 14 residues. The germline V gene has CDR1 LNHNV and CDR2 YYDKDF (reference sequence). Trimming removed 3 bases at V and 3 bases at J, with 6 bases between. The CDR3 loop is CATSSPDYNSPLHF. CDR3 bases: TGTGCCACCAGCAGCCCGGACTATAATTCACCCCTCCACTTT.

This clonotype has a count of ten or more. The CDR3 DNA reads as TGTGCCAGCAGTGTTGGGATGAACTATGGCTACACCTTC. This sequence encodes CASSVGMNYGYTF. The chain couples TRBV25-1 to TRBJ1-2; D is unresolved. Looked up from germline, CDR1 is MGHDK and CDR2 is SYGVNS. Trimming shortened V by 4 bases and J by 2 bases, and 8 bases separated the two germline ends. There are 13 residues in the CDR3.

This clonotype showed up many times. The chain joins TRBV5-1 to TRBJ2-3, with D uncertain. This CDR3 is built from 15 residues. Germline values: CDR1 SGHRS, CDR2 YFSETQ. Trimming pared 0 bases from V and 0 bases from J, leaving 8 bases between. CDR3 residues: CASSLDRSSTDTQYF. Here the CDR3 DNA reads TGCGCCAGCAGCTTGGATAGGTCTAGCACAGATACGCAGTATTTT.

This clonotype was detected ten times or more. This chain connects TRBV28 to TRBJ1-5; D not resolved. V dropped 3 bases and J dropped 4 bases, with 13 bases sitting between them. The length of the CDR3 is 15 residues. Germline V gene data show CDR1 as MDHEN and CDR2 as SYDVKM. CDR3 loop: CASSLADTFNQPQHF. The CDR3, as DNA: TGTGCCAGCAGTTTGGCTGACACTTTTAATCAGCCCCAGCATTTT.

This clonotype was observed at least ten times. Its ends do not fully match the called genes, so a read error is possible. The genes are TRBV6-6 and TRBJ2-1; TRBD2 matches 7 bases. Germline V gene data show CDR1 as MNHNY and CDR2 as SVGAGI (reference sequence). This CDR3 is built from 17 residues. This CDR3 is CASSHSNPGGIYNEQFF. In DNA, the CDR3 is TGTGCCAGCAGTCACTCGAACCCGGGAGGCATCTACAATGAGCAGTTCTTC.

This clonotype has at least ten counts. The chain joins TRBV2 to TRBJ1-5; TRBD1 matches 8 bases. This CDR3 spans 14 amino acids. With 9 bases clipped from V and 11 bases from J, the junction kept 15 bases outside the gene matches. Per germline, CDR1 SNHLY and CDR2 FYNNEI. DNA for the CDR3: TGTGCCAGTGATTCGGACAGGGCCCTTAAGGCCCAGCATTTT. Protein product: CASDSDRALKAQHF.

The chain employs TRBV7-2 and TRBJ2-3; tentative D call: TRBD2 (7 bases). CDR1 is SGHTA, CDR2 FQGNSA, per germline. There are 15 residues in the CDR3. Trimming pared 3 bases from V and 7 bases from J, leaving 17 bases between. The CDR3 nucleotides are TGTGCCAGCAGCTTCACCGGGGGGCCAAGAAATACGCAGTATTTT. This codes for CASSFTGGPRNTQYF.

With respect to this clonotype: The conserved phenylalanine or tryptophan is not found at the CDR3 terminus, so this likely reflects a read error. This chain uses TRBV29-1 with TRBJ2-1, with TRBD2 matching over 14 bases. Germline V gene sequence: CDR1 SQVTM, CDR2 ANQGSEA. Trimming at V came to 7 bases and at J to 9 bases, leaving 14 bases not matched to a gene. This CDR3 comprises 16 residues. CDR3 in DNA: TGCAGCGGGGGGGGACTAGCGGGAGTCCGAAGCGGTGAGCAGTTCTCC. Translating gives CSGGGLAGVRSGEQFS.

At least ten counts were recorded for this clonotype. The chain is built from TRBV7-8 and TRBJ2-1; 8 bases map to TRBD2. Germline CDR1 is SGHVS and CDR2 is FQNEAQ. CDR3 length equals 17 residues. V was pared by 3 bases and J by 3 bases, with 10 bases of the junction left unmatched. The DNA for the CDR3 is TGTGCCAGCAGCTTCCCCCCAAGCGGGAGCGGCTACAATGAGCAGTTCTTC. As protein: CASSFPPSGSGYNEQFF.

This clonotype was found many times. The chain is built from TRBV2 and TRBJ1-5; 11 nucleotides agree with TRBD1. The CDR3 runs to 18 residues. Per germline, CDR1 SNHLY and CDR2 FYNNEI. The V segment lost 5 bases and the J segment 0 bases; nucleotides outside the gene matches: 9. The CDR3 region is CASSSGTGGLYSNQPQHF. In nucleotides, the CDR3 is TGTGCCAGCAGTTCCGGGACAGGGGGTCTCTATAGCAATCAGCCCCAGCATTTT.

CDR3 protein: CATSRGLGSTDTQYF. DNA of the CDR3: TGTGCCACCAGCAGAGGACTAGGGAGCACAGATACGCAGTATTTT. The V call is TRBV15, the J call TRBJ2-3, with D possibly TRBD2 on 6 matching bases. Germline CDR1 reads LNHNV; CDR2 reads YYDKDF (reference sequence). The CDR3 spans 15 residues. Deletions cut 1 base from V and 0 bases from J, with 8 bases between.

The count of this clonotype is one. This sequence joins TRBV7-3 and TRBJ2-3; 11 nucleotides agree with TRBD2. The junction had 7 bases not matched to a gene; V was cut back by 6 bases and J by 2 bases. Germline CDR1 and CDR2: SGHTA and FQGTGA. This CDR3 is 16 amino acids long. CDR3 nucleotides: TGTGCCAGCAGTCCTACTAGCGGGAGAATCACAGATACGCAGTATTTT. This gives the protein CASSPTSGRITDTQYF. Based on the CDR3 plus reference TRBV7-3 and TRBJ2-3, the full variable domain is GAGVSQTPSNKVTEKGKYVELRCDPISGHTALYWYRQSLGQGPEFLIYFQGTGAADDSGLPNDRFFAVRPEGSVSTLKIQRTERGDSAVYLCASSPTSGRITDTQYFGPGTRLTVL.

There are a few counts of this clonotype. The chain employs TRBV5-4 and TRBJ2-1, with 7 nucleotides matching TRBD2. The CDR3 has 14 amino acids. Germline V CDR1 and CDR2: SGHNT, YYREEE (reference sequence). Losses at the gene ends were 4 bases for V and 4 bases for J; bases not matched to a gene: 5. CDR3 loop: CASSAAGKYNEQFF. DNA for the CDR3: TGTGCCAGCAGCGCAGCGGGGAAGTACAATGAGCAGTTCTTC. The whole variable domain, remainder taken from reference TRBV5-4 and TRBJ2-1, is ETGVTQSPTHLIKTRGQQVTLRCSSQSGHNTVSWYQQALGQGPQFIFQYYREEENGRGNFPPRFSGLQFPNYSSELNVNALELDDSALYLCASSAAGKYNEQFFGPGTRLTVL.

Ten or more counts support this clonotype. The gene calls are TRBV6-2 or TRBV6-3 and TRBJ2-7, with 7 bases matching TRBD1. The CDR3 is 14 amino acids. V lost 4 bases to trimming and J lost 1 base; unmatched junction nucleotides: 4. Germline CDR1 MNHEY, CDR2 SVGEGT. The DNA for the CDR3 is TGTGCCAGCAGTTGGACAGGACCTTCCTACGAGCAGTACTTC. Residues: CASSWTGPSYEQYF.

This clonotype has just a few counts. A read error is possible here, since a much larger clone lies one base away. The conserved phenylalanine or tryptophan normally closing the CDR3 is absent here, so this likely arose from a read error. The chain carries TRBV3-1 and TRBJ1-2; 7 positions match TRBD1. The CDR3 totals 14 residues. The ends lost 4 bases at V and 3 bases at J; junction bases unmatched: 5. The germline V gene has CDR1 LGHDT and CDR2 YNNKEL (reference sequence). The CDR3 DNA sequence: TGTGCCAGCAGCCTCCGAGACAGGGACTATGGCTACACCTCC. It is translated as CASSLRDRDYGYTS.